These 22 T cell receptor beta chains were all obtained from the same sample, sequenced in a study of T cell responses to AZD1222 COVID-19 vaccine. Assay: immunoSEQ multiplex PCR; the TCRdb copy retains only in-frame clones and omits some. The sample carries about 180,000 clones, around 88% recorded once. The sequencing used peripheral blood, collected on day 0 of AZD1222 vaccination. All receptors come from an adult in good health.

The V gene is TRBV3-1 (or the pseudogene TRBV3-2), the J gene TRBJ2-3, with 7 bases identical to TRBD2. The V segment lost 4 bases and the J segment 2 bases; nucleotides outside the gene matches: 12. The CDR3 extends over 17 amino acids. Germline V gene lookup returns CDR1 LGHDT and CDR2 YNNKEL (reference sequence). The chain's CDR3 is CASSPVRERSATDTQYF. DNA for the CDR3: TGTGCCAGCAGCCCCGTGCGGGAGCGGTCTGCCACAGATACGCAGTATTTT.

This chain joins TRBV7-3 and TRBJ2-3; D gene ambiguous. Germline assignment: CDR1 SGHTA and CDR2 FQGTGA. Trimming pared 1 base from V and 0 bases from J, leaving 11 bases between. There are 16 residues in the CDR3. The CDR3 sequence is CASSLKPAPSTDTQYF. The DNA for the CDR3 is TGTGCCAGCAGCTTAAAGCCAGCGCCTAGCACAGATACGCAGTATTTT.

This chain links TRBV5-1 with TRBJ1-1, with a weak D call TRBD1 (6 bases). Between the trimmed V and J ends, which lost 0 bases and 4 bases, there was a span of 13 bases. Germline CDR1 reads SGHRS; CDR2 reads YFSETQ. This CDR3 region has 15 residues. CDR3 in DNA: TGCGCCAGCAGCTTGGAATACAGGGCGGGCACTGAAGCTTTCTTT. It codes for CASSLEYRAGTEAFF.

V is TRBV5-4 and J is TRBJ1-1, with D unclear. Germline lookup yields CDR1 SGHNT and CDR2 YYREEE (reference sequence). Trimming removed 7 bases at V and 5 bases at J, with 15 bases between. The CDR3 contains 13 residues. CDR3 in DNA: TGTGCCAGCGGCCCGATTGGGAGGACTGAAGCTTTCTTT. Protein product: CASGPIGRTEAFF.

As regards this clone: The identical CDR3 is also encoded by other nucleotide sequences in the sample. The V gene is TRBV4-2, the J gene TRBJ2-7, with TRBD1 identical over 7 bases. Trimming removed 4 bases from V and 0 bases from J; junction bases left unmatched: 6. Germline V gives CDR1 LGHNA, CDR2 YNFKEQ. This CDR3 is built from 15 residues. CDR3 nucleotide sequence: TGTGCCAGCAGCCGAACGGGACAGAGCTCCTACGAGCAGTACTTC. Translation: CASSRTGQSSYEQYF.

This chain uses TRBV19 with TRBJ1-5; TRBD1 might be the D (5 bases). This CDR3 comprises 19 residues. Trimming shortened V by 2 bases and J by 4 bases, and 24 bases separated the two germline ends. Per germline, CDR1 LNHDA and CDR2 SQIVND (reference sequence). The CDR3 protein is CASSIITLGPDPPNQPQHF. The DNA for the CDR3 is TGTGCCAGTAGTATAATCACTTTGGGGCCAGATCCCCCAAATCAGCCCCAGCATTTT.

This chain uses TRBV7-2 with TRBJ1-5, with 9 bases matching TRBD1. Germline V gene sequence: CDR1 SGHTA, CDR2 FQGNSA. The length of the CDR3 is 18 residues. J lost 4 bases, V lost 1 base, and 11 bases had no gene match. The CDR3 bases are TGTGCCAGCAGCTTAGAGGGCCGGACAGGGGCTCGAAATCAGCCCCAGCATTTT. Amino acids: CASSLEGRTGARNQPQHF.

V gene TRBV5-1 combines with J gene TRBJ2-7; 9 bases are shared with TRBD1. The ends lost 3 bases at V and 5 bases at J; junction bases unmatched: 9. The CDR3 runs 15 residues. Germline-derived CDR1 and CDR2 are SGHRS and YFSETQ. The CDR3 bases are TGCGCCAGCAGCTCATCCGGGACAGGGCTTGACGAGCAGTACTTC. This encodes CASSSSGTGLDEQYF.

The gene calls are TRBV4-2 and TRBJ1-2; maybe TRBD1 (5 bases). This CDR3 is 18 amino acids long. Germline V gives CDR1 LGHNA, CDR2 YNFKEQ. The V end lost 0 bases, the J end lost 8 bases, and 25 bases lay between the germline ends. The CDR3 nucleotides read TGTGCCAGCAGCCAAGAATTGGGGGAGCGGGGCGGATCGTGGGGCTACACCTTC. The encoded protein is CASSQELGERGGSWGYTF.

The chain uses TRBV27 and TRBJ2-7, with D tentatively TRBD2 (5 bases). V was trimmed by 7 bases and J by 4 bases, leaving 17 bases between them. CDR3 length: 14 amino acids. Germline V gene lookup returns CDR1 MNHEY and CDR2 SMNVEV (reference sequence). The CDR3 sequence is CASTPRAGRYEQYF. CDR3 in DNA: TGTGCCAGCACCCCTAGGGCGGGCCGATACGAGCAGTACTTC.

Here the CDR3 reads CATSFGTSGSSEQFF. CDR3 DNA sequence: TGTGCCACCAGCTTCGGGACTAGCGGGAGCAGTGAGCAGTTCTTC. The rearrangement uses TRBV15 and TRBJ2-1; 14 bases fit TRBD2. The CDR3 length is 15 residues. Germline-derived CDR1 and CDR2 are LNHNV and YYDKDF (reference sequence). J gave up 9 bases and V 5 bases, and 6 bases lay outside the gene matches.

The gene calls are TRBV5-5 and TRBJ2-7; D perhaps matches TRBD1 (5 bases). The CDR3 is made up of 13 amino acids. Trimming removed 2 bases from V and 2 bases from J, with 8 bases in between. CDR1 is SGHKS and CDR2 is YYEKEE in the germline V gene (reference sequence). The CDR3 spells CASSFTGPYEQYF. As DNA, the CDR3 is TGTGCCAGCAGCTTCACAGGCCCCTACGAGCAGTACTTC.

V and J are TRBV6-5 and TRBJ2-5, with D unclear. The CDR3 spans 10 residues. Germline-derived CDR1 and CDR2 are MNHEY and SVGAGI. V gave up 5 bases and J gave up 3 bases, with 1 base separating them. CDR3 bases: TGTGCCAGCAGTAAAGAGACCCAGTACTTC. Its translation is CASSKETQYF.

The V and J genes are TRBV10-3 and TRBJ1-1; tentative D call: TRBD1 (5 bases). Trimming stripped 2 bases from V and 0 bases from J, with 10 bases between. The CDR3 covers 15 residues. The germline CDR1 and CDR2 sequences are ENHRY and SYGVKD. Written as DNA, the CDR3 is TGTGCCATCAGTGAGAATGGGGCGGTGAACACTGAAGCTTTCTTT. Translation gives CAISENGAVNTEAFF.

This clone turned up a few times. This sequence joins TRBV6-6 and TRBJ2-7, with 7 nucleotides matching TRBD1. CDR3 length: 14 residues. Germline V gives CDR1 MNHNY, CDR2 SVGAGI (reference sequence). Losses at the gene ends were 6 bases for V and 3 bases for J; bases not matched to a gene: 8. The CDR3 sequence is CASRLGQVVYEQYF. The DNA of the CDR3 is TGTGCCAGCAGACTCGGACAGGTGGTCTACGAGCAGTACTTC.

The chain couples TRBV9 to TRBJ1-4, with D possibly TRBD1 on 6 matching bases. The CDR3 consists of 15 residues. Deletions cut 0 bases from V and 1 base from J, with 7 bases between. CDR1 is SGDLS and CDR2 is YYNGEE in the germline V gene. CDR3 protein: CASSVGGRTNEKLFF. DNA of the CDR3: TGTGCCAGCAGCGTAGGGGGGCGAACTAATGAAAAACTGTTTTTT.

This chain connects TRBV30 to TRBJ1-4; TRBD1 agrees at 9 bases. CDR3 length: 14 amino acids. V lost 3 bases to trimming and J lost 5 bases; unmatched junction nucleotides: 4. Germline assignment: CDR1 GTSNPN and CDR2 SVGIG (reference sequence). The CDR3 DNA is TGTGCCTGGAGCACCGGGACAGGGAATGAAAAACTGTTTTTT. Translated: CAWSTGTGNEKLFF.

The rearrangement uses TRBV6-6 and TRBJ2-7, with a weak D call TRBD1 (6 bases). Trimming took 7 bases from V and 0 from J, leaving 10 bases between them. The length of the CDR3 is 13 residues. CDR1 is MNHNY and CDR2 is SVGAGI in the germline V gene (reference sequence). The CDR3 is CASTPGHSYEQYF. Here the CDR3 DNA reads TGTGCCAGCACCCCGGGACACTCCTACGAGCAGTACTTC.

The gene calls are TRBV12-3 or TRBV12-4 and TRBJ1-1; no clear D. The CDR3 has 12 amino acids. Trimming cost V 9 bases and J 10 bases, with 18 bases left between them. Here the CDR3 reads CASAKEPPGAFF. The DNA for the CDR3 is TGTGCCAGTGCAAAAGAGCCCCCTGGAGCTTTCTTT.

The chain recombines TRBV5-1 with TRBJ1-3, with TRBD1 matching 10 bases. The germline V gene encodes CDR1 SGHRS and CDR2 YFSETQ. V shed 3 bases and J 6 bases; nucleotides not matched to a gene: 6. The CDR3 consists of 15 residues. The CDR3 nucleotides read TGCGCCAGCAGCTCCGCCGGGACAGGGGTAAACACCATATATTTT. This codes for CASSSAGTGVNTIYF.

The chain links TRBV7-3 to TRBJ2-5; possible D gene TRBD1, 6 bases. Between the trimmed V and J ends, which lost 3 bases and 2 bases, there was a span of 13 bases. Germline V CDR1 and CDR2: SGHTA, FQGTGA. The CDR3 covers 15 residues. This CDR3 reads CASSFRLGAQETQYF. The CDR3 bases are TGTGCCAGCAGCTTTCGCCTGGGGGCTCAAGAGACCCAGTACTTC. The complete variable domain, with remaining parts taken from reference TRBV7-3 and TRBJ2-5, reads GAGVSQTPSNKVTEKGKYVELRCDPISGHTALYWYRQSLGQGPEFLIYFQGTGAADDSGLPNDRFFAVRPEGSVSTLKIQRTERGDSAVYLCASSFRLGAQETQYFGPGTRLLVL.

The chain uses TRBV28 and TRBJ1-2; D uncertain. The CDR3 sequence is 12 residues long. The germline gives CDR1 MDHEN, CDR2 SYDVKM. Trimming cost V 8 bases and J 10 bases, with 17 bases left between them. As DNA, the CDR3 is TGTGCCAGCTCCCCCCCGGGGAGGGACTACACCTTC. Translated: CASSPPGRDYTF.